This T cell receptor beta chain was profiled in a study of CD8 T cells in ankylosing spondylitis. Study-wide results and caveats: One TCR beta motif, made up of roughly eight highly homologous variants, appeared characteristic of ankylosing spondylitis blood. Disease-linked clones displayed a CD8+ phenotype and appeared relatively rarely in peripheral blood. Both synovial fluid and blood in reactive arthritis had previously been reported to carry some motif variants.

Regarding this clonotype: What it recognizes is unknown.

With molecular barcodes, quantitative 5'-RACE was used to make the TCR beta libraries. TCRdb analysed the 5' RACE reads with MiXCR anew, one entry per CDR3 protein. There are fewer than 450,000 distinct CDR3 sequences in the sample; approximately 17% occur only once, and over 0.9% lies in the top ten. The CDR3 extends over 18 amino acids. V gave up 8 bases and J gave up 0 bases; unmatched junction bases: 12. CDR1 MNHEY and CDR2 SVGEGT come from the germline V gene. The sequence was obtained from a male donor with ankylosing spondylitis. The chain joins TRBV6-2 or TRBV6-3 to TRBJ2-1; 11 bases agree with TRBD2. The specimen was blood, either unsorted or a sorted T cell fraction (not recorded which). The CDR3 sequence: CASLRLAGKTNSYNEQFF. The DNA of the CDR3 is TGTGCCAGCCTGAGACTAGCGGGGAAGACAAACTCCTACAATGAGCAGTTCTTC.